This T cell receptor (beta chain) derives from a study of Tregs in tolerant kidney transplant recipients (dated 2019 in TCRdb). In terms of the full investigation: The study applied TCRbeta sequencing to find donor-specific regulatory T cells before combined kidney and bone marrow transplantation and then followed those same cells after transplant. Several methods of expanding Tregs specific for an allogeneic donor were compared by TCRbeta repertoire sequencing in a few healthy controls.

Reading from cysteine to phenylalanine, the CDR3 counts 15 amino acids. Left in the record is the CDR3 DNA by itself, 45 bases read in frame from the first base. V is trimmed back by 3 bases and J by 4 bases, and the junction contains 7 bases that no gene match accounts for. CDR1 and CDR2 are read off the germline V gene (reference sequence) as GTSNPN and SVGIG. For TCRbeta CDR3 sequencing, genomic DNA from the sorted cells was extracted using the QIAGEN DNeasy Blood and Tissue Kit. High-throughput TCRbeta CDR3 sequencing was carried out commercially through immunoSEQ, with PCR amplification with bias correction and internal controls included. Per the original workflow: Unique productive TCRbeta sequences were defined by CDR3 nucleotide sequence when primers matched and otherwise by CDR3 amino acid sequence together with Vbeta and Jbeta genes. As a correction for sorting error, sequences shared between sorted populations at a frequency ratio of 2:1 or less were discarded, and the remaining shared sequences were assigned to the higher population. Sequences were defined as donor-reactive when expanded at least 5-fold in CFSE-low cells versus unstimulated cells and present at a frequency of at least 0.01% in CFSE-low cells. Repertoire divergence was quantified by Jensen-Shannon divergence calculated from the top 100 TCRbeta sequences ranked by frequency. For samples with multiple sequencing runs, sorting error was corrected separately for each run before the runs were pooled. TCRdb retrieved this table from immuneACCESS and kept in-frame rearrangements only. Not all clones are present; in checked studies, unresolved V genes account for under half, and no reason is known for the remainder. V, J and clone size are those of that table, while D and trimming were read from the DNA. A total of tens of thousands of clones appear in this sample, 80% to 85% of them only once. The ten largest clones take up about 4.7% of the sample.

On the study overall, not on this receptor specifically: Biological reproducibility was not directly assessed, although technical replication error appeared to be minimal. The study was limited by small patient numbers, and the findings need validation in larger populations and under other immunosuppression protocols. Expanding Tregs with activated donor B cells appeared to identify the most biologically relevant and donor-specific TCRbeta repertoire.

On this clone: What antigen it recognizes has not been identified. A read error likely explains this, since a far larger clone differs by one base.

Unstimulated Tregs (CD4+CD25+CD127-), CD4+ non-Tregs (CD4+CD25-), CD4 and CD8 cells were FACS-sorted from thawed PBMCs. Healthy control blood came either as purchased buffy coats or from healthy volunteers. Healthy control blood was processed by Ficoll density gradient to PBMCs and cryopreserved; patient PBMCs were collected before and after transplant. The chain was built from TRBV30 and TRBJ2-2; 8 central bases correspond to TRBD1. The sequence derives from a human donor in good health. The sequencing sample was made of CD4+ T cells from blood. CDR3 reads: CAWRGADRATGELFF. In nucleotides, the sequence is TGTGCCTGGAGGGGCGCGGACAGGGCCACCGGGGAGCTGTTTTTT.